The 20 T cell receptor beta chains below were found in one sample sequenced in a study of CD8 T cells in Susac syndrome. The authors reverse transcribed 0.5 to 1 ug RNA with random hexamers. TCRdb fed the immunoSEQ multiplex PCR reads into MiXCR, producing one record per CDR3 protein. Here the sample spans 110,000 or so distinct CDR3 sequences, approximately 93% being singletons. Sequencing was performed on CD4+ T cells from PBMCs. These receptors were collected from a human donor with multiple sclerosis.

The genes are TRBV30 and TRBJ2-7; no clear D. The V gene lost 4 bases and the J gene lost 4 bases, with 20 bases spanning the gap. The CDR3 runs to 15 residues. Germline values: CDR1 GTSNPN, CDR2 SVGIG (reference sequence). DNA for the CDR3: TGTGCCTGGACCCTCGGCACAGCCCAGGAGTACGAGCAGTACTTC. The encoded protein is CAWTLGTAQEYEQYF.

In its sample, this clonotype was seen once. The V call is TRBV11-1, the J call TRBJ2-7; the match to TRBD1 covers 8 bases. With V trimmed by 4 bases and J by 1 base, 9 bases remained unmatched. This CDR3 is built from 16 residues. Germline loops: CDR1 SGHAT, CDR2 FQDESV (reference sequence). In DNA form, the CDR3 reads TGTGCCAGCAGCTCCGGTAGGACAGGGTATTCCTACGAGCAGTACTTC. This gives the protein CASSSGRTGYSYEQYF.

The CDR3 nucleotides are TGTGCCAGCAGCCAAGAGGTACCCCAGGTGGCGGGGGGTATCCGTGATGAGCAGTTCTTC. As protein: CASSQEVPQVAGGIRDEQFF. The chain carries TRBV4-2 and TRBJ2-1; TRBD2 agrees at 8 bases. V was pared by 0 bases and J by 8 bases, with 21 bases of the junction left unmatched. The CDR3 is 20 residues long. Germline loops: CDR1 LGHNA, CDR2 YNFKEQ.

This chain's CDR3 is CASSESRGSETQYF. As DNA, the CDR3 is TGCGCCAGCAGTGAGTCGCGAGGGTCCGAGACCCAGTACTTC. The chain is built from TRBV10-1 and TRBJ2-5; maybe TRBD2 (5 bases). Germline lookup yields CDR1 WNHNN and CDR2 SYGVQD (reference sequence). V lost 0 bases, J lost 5 bases, and 10 bases lay in between. The CDR3 is 14 residues long.

The rearrangement links TRBV5-1 to TRBJ2-5, with D possibly being TRBD1 (6 bases). The CDR3 consists of 13 residues. Trimming pared 4 bases from V and 5 bases from J, leaving 12 bases between. Germline values: CDR1 SGHRS, CDR2 YFSETQ. The CDR3 DNA reads TGCGCCAGCAGCGTCCGACAGGAGGAGACCCAGTACTTC. Amino acids: CASSVRQEETQYF.

The V gene is TRBV20-1, the J gene TRBJ2-7; the D call may be TRBD1 or TRBD2 (6 bases each). The CDR3 is 13 residues long. Germline-derived CDR1 and CDR2 are DFQATT and SNEGSKA (reference sequence). The V and J ends lost 5 bases and 5 bases respectively, with 16 bases between them. In nucleotides, the CDR3 is TGCAGTGCTCCCAAGGGGGGCGGTGACGAGCAGTACTTC. Translation gives CSAPKGGGDEQYF.

V gene TRBV4-1 combines with J gene TRBJ1-1, with 11 bases identical to TRBD1. The CDR3 has 18 amino acids. Looked up from germline, CDR1 is MGHRA and CDR2 is YSYEKL. V lost 4 bases, J lost 3 bases, and 13 bases stayed unmatched. CDR3 amino acids: CASSPGGDRGFEDTEAFF. Here the CDR3 DNA reads TGCGCCAGCAGCCCTGGAGGGGACAGGGGGTTTGAGGACACTGAAGCTTTCTTT.

The chain links TRBV7-9 to TRBJ1-2, with no clear D. The ends were cut back, 5 bases at V and 6 bases at J, with 10 bases in the middle. Germline loops: CDR1 SEHNR, CDR2 FQNEAQ (reference sequence). The CDR3 loop spans 12 amino acids. Here the CDR3 reads CASSGGEDGYTF. CDR3 coding DNA: TGTGCCAGCAGCGGCGGGGAGGATGGCTACACCTTC.

This chain joins TRBV5-1 and TRBJ2-6; D perhaps matches TRBD2 (6 bases). Trimming cost V 4 bases and J 2 bases, with 13 bases left between them. The CDR3 contains 16 residues. Germline CDR1 reads SGHRS; CDR2 reads YFSETQ. Here the CDR3 reads CASSADGGTGANVLTF. The CDR3 nucleotides are TGCGCCAGCAGCGCAGACGGAGGGACTGGGGCCAACGTCCTGACTTTC.

This rearrangement joins TRBV20-1 to TRBJ2-3; 7 bases are shared with TRBD2. Germline-derived CDR1 and CDR2 are DFQATT and SNEGSKA (reference sequence). V lost 3 bases and J lost 2; bases outside the gene matches: 8. CDR3 length: 15 amino acids. The CDR3: CSASSAGVYTDTQYF. The CDR3 DNA sequence: TGCAGTGCTAGCAGTGCGGGGGTCTACACAGATACGCAGTATTTT.

This rearrangement joins TRBV20-1 to TRBJ1-5; 7 bases align to TRBD1. The germline CDR1 and CDR2 sequences are DFQATT and SNEGSKA (reference sequence). The CDR3 loop spans 14 amino acids. With 6 bases clipped from V and 4 bases from J, the junction kept 9 bases outside the gene matches. CDR3 protein: CSAGPGQSNQPQHF. The DNA for the CDR3 is TGCAGTGCAGGCCCGGGACAGAGTAATCAGCCCCAGCATTTT.

The chain joins TRBV20-1 to TRBJ2-4; 8 bases fit TRBD2. The CDR3 runs 14 residues. Germline lookup yields CDR1 DFQATT and CDR2 SNEGSKA (reference sequence). J was trimmed by 8 bases and V by 0 bases; bases with no gene match: 6. The CDR3 sequence: CSARDPAGADIQYF. The CDR3 nucleotides are TGCAGTGCTAGAGATCCAGCGGGGGCGGACATTCAGTACTTC.

The chain is built from TRBV15 and TRBJ2-3; the D call may be TRBD1 or TRBD2 (5 bases each). V was pared by 0 bases and J by 1 base, with 14 bases between. This CDR3 spans 17 amino acids. CDR1 is LNHNV and CDR2 is YYDKDF in the germline V gene (reference sequence). The CDR3 here is CATSRDSRQRGTDTQYF. As DNA, the CDR3 is TGTGCCACCAGCAGAGATTCTAGACAGAGGGGCACAGATACGCAGTATTTT. Together with reference TRBV15 and TRBJ2-3, the CDR3 gives the full variable domain: DAMVIQNPRYQVTQFGKPVTLSCSQTLNHNVMYWYQQKSSQAPKLLFHYYDKDFNNEADTPDNFQSRRPNTSFCFLDIRSPGLGDTAMYLCATSRDSRQRGTDTQYFGPGTRLTVL.

The V and J genes are TRBV18 and TRBJ1-2, with 7 positions matching TRBD1. The junction had 10 bases not matched to a gene; V was cut back by 3 bases and J by 3 bases. Germline V CDR1 and CDR2: KGHSH, LQKENI. There are 16 residues in the CDR3. The CDR3 DNA is TGTGCCAGCTCACCGACAGGGCAGCGCATCCACTATGGCTACACCTTC. This translates into CASSPTGQRIHYGYTF.

The chain carries TRBV6-6 and TRBJ1-6; possibly TRBD1 for D (5 bases). CDR1 is MNHNY, CDR2 SVGAGI, per germline (reference sequence). The ends were cut back, 6 bases at V and 14 bases at J, with 20 bases in the middle. The CDR3 loop spans 14 amino acids. CDR3 coding DNA: TGTGCCAGCAGGCCAGGACAAGGGCTTGGGGCCCTCCACTTT. This encodes CASRPGQGLGALHF.

The chain combines TRBV15 with TRBJ1-2; possibly TRBD1 for D (6 bases). The CDR3 is 13 amino acids. V was shortened by 6 bases and J by 7 bases, with 15 bases between the two germline ends. The germline gives CDR1 LNHNV, CDR2 YYDKDF (reference sequence). In DNA form, the CDR3 reads TGTGCCACCAGTACCGGACAGCTAGTTGGCTACACCTTC. It is translated as CATSTGQLVGYTF.

The V and J genes are TRBV10-3 and TRBJ2-2; D uncertain. CDR1 is ENHRY and CDR2 is SYGVKD in the germline V gene. V was shortened by 7 bases and J by 2 bases, with 8 bases between the two germline ends. CDR3 length equals 13 residues. The CDR3 protein is CAITGQNTGELFF. The CDR3 region has the DNA TGTGCCATCACCGGCCAAAACACCGGGGAGCTGTTTTTT.

The chain couples TRBV2 to TRBJ1-5, with a weak D call TRBD1 (5 bases). CDR3 length equals 14 residues. The germline V gene has CDR1 SNHLY and CDR2 FYNNEI. V dropped 4 bases and J dropped 1 base, with 8 bases sitting between them. This CDR3 reads CASSGGASNQPQHF. The CDR3 DNA sequence: TGTGCCAGCAGTGGCGGGGCGAGCAATCAGCCCCAGCATTTT.

The V call is TRBV29-1, the J call TRBJ2-2, with 10 bases fitting TRBD1. Germline CDR1 and CDR2: SQVTM and ANQGSEA. This CDR3 spans 16 amino acids. J was trimmed by 7 bases and V by 7 bases; bases with no gene match: 15. The DNA for the CDR3 is TGCAGCGCGGCCCGGGACAGGGGATTTTCTATCGGGGAGCTGTTTTTT. Amino acids: CSAARDRGFSIGELFF.

This sequence joins TRBV7-9 and TRBJ2-3, with a weak D call TRBD1 (6 bases). The CDR3 extends over 12 amino acids. CDR1 is SEHNR, CDR2 FQNEAQ, per germline (reference sequence). V was trimmed by 11 bases and J by 3 bases, leaving 12 bases between them. CDR3 sequence (DNA): TGTGCCTGGGGGCAGGGGACAGATACGCAGTATTTT. Its translation is CAWGQGTDTQYF.